This entry lists 19 T cell receptor beta chains sequenced from one sample in a study of Ad26.COV2.S vaccination and SARS-CoV-2 variants. Generated by immunoSEQ multiplex PCR, the TCRdb table keeps only in-frame clones and is missing some. This sample has roughly 380,000 clones, with 70% to 90% found just once. Sample treatment: 15 to 20 received Ad26.COV2.S at low or high dose, single or two shots; 5 received placebo; per-sample allocation not given. Collection of the samples took place on day 63 after the first injection of vaccine or placebo. The sample consisted of peripheral blood, taken in a trial of Ad26.COV2.S vaccine versus placebo. These receptor sequences come from a person aged 18 to 65 who received the Ad26.COV2.S COVID-19 vaccine or a placebo.

This chain links TRBV4-3 with TRBJ2-1; unclear D gene. V lost 0 bases and J lost 5, with 14 bases in between. The CDR3 sequence is 16 residues long. Germline V gene data show CDR1 as LGHNA and CDR2 as YSLEER. The CDR3, as DNA: TGCGCCAGCAGCCAAGAATACCGACTTGGGGACAATGAGCAGTTCTTC. Translated: CASSQEYRLGDNEQFF.

This clone was detected only a few times. This chain uses TRBV3-1 (or the pseudogene TRBV3-2) with TRBJ2-2; D remains ambiguous. CDR1 LGHDT and CDR2 YNNKEL come from the germline V gene (reference sequence). This CDR3 has 14 residues. The V end was cut by 4 bases, the J end by 4 bases, with 10 bases between. CDR3 in amino acids: CASSLAVSTGELFF. In DNA, the CDR3 is TGTGCCAGCAGCCTGGCGGTCAGCACCGGGGAGCTGTTTTTT.

The chain uses TRBV27 and TRBJ2-1; 9 nucleotides match TRBD2. Germline V gives CDR1 MNHEY, CDR2 SMNVEV (reference sequence). The CDR3 consists of 13 residues. V trimming: 6 bases; J trimming: 7 bases; junction bases outside the gene matches: 4. The CDR3, as DNA: TGTGCCAGCAGGGCGGGAGGGCGGAATGAGCAGTTCTTC. Amino acid sequence: CASRAGGRNEQFF.

The rearrangement joins TRBV24-1 to TRBJ2-5, with D possibly being TRBD1 or TRBD2 (5 bases each). This CDR3 has 13 residues. V lost 9 bases, J lost 4 bases, and 14 bases lay in between. In germline, CDR1 is KGHDR, CDR2 SFDVKD. The CDR3 sequence is CATGVGGVETQYF. Written as DNA, the CDR3 is TGTGCCACCGGGGTTGGGGGTGTAGAGACCCAGTACTTC.

This clone was picked up one time. The gene calls are TRBV5-1 and TRBJ2-2; perhaps TRBD2 as D (5 bases). Germline values: CDR1 SGHRS, CDR2 YFSETQ. The CDR3 runs to 18 residues. Trimming removed 1 base at V and 2 bases at J, with 18 bases between. The DNA for the CDR3 is TGCGCCAGCAGCTTGCACCCCCGGTCCGGGAAAAACACCGGGGAGCTGTTTTTT. Protein: CASSLHPRSGKNTGELFF.

In this sample, this clone turned up once. The chain couples TRBV19 to TRBJ1-1, with TRBD1 as a possible D gene (5 bases). The CDR3 loop spans 14 amino acids. V gave up 3 bases and J gave up 1 base, with 9 bases separating them. The germline gives CDR1 LNHDA, CDR2 SQIVND (reference sequence). The CDR3 is CASSMWGTNTEAFF. CDR3 bases: TGTGCCAGTAGTATGTGGGGCACGAACACTGAAGCTTTCTTT.

The chain uses TRBV30 and TRBJ2-5, with D possibly matching TRBD2 (6 bases). Germline assignment: CDR1 GTSNPN and CDR2 SVGIG (reference sequence). The CDR3 has 13 amino acids. The ends were cut back, 5 bases at V and 2 bases at J, with 12 bases in the middle. CDR3 protein: CAWRRGGQETQYF. The CDR3, as DNA: TGTGCCTGGCGGCGGGGAGGACAAGAGACCCAGTACTTC.

The genes are TRBV5-5 and TRBJ1-4; TRBD1 might be the D (5 bases). Germline CDR1 is SGHKS and CDR2 is YYEKEE (reference sequence). Trimming stripped 5 bases from V and 6 bases from J, with 23 bases between. The CDR3 spans 17 residues. The CDR3 DNA reads as TGTGCCAGCAGGTATATGGGGACTCCCTCCGGGCATGAAAAACTGTTTTTT. As protein: CASRYMGTPSGHEKLFF.

This sequence joins TRBV5-1 and TRBJ2-3; TRBD1 might be the D (5 bases). Germline V gives CDR1 SGHRS, CDR2 YFSETQ. V shed 4 bases and J shed 4 bases, with 13 bases lying between them. The CDR3 is 14 residues long. The CDR3 protein is CASSRWQGSDTQYF. The DNA for the CDR3 is TGCGCCAGCAGCCGGTGGCAGGGTTCAGATACGCAGTATTTT.

The chain joins TRBV29-1 to TRBJ2-1, with 7 nucleotides matching TRBD1. This CDR3 is built from 12 residues. The V gene's germline CDR1 is SQVTM and CDR2 ANQGSEA. With V trimmed by 3 bases and J by 7 bases, 3 bases remained unmatched. CDR3 in DNA: TGCAGCGTTGACAACAGGGGAAATGAGCAGTTCTTC. As protein: CSVDNRGNEQFF.

The chain has TRBV6-5 and TRBJ2-3; TRBD2 agrees at 9 bases. CDR3 size: 15 residues. With 4 bases clipped from V and 3 bases from J, the junction kept 5 bases outside the gene matches. Germline CDR1 is MNHEY and CDR2 is SVGAGI. In nucleotides, the CDR3 is TGTGCCAGCAGTTGGCGGGGGGGCGGGACAGATACGCAGTATTTT. This gives the protein CASSWRGGGTDTQYF.

The rearrangement links TRBV5-1 to TRBJ2-5; D remains ambiguous. CDR3 length: 12 amino acids. Trimming took off 5 bases at V and 5 bases at J, with 10 bases between the two ends. Germline V gives CDR1 SGHRS, CDR2 YFSETQ. CDR3 region: CASREGLETQYF. In DNA form, the CDR3 reads TGCGCCAGCAGAGAAGGGCTGGAGACCCAGTACTTC.

This clone was recorded only once. V is TRBV28 and J is TRBJ1-4; weak D call: TRBD1 (6 bases). CDR3 length: 15 residues. CDR1 and CDR2 (germline): MDHEN, SYDVKM. V lost 6 bases and J 3 bases, leaving 14 bases between the germline ends. CDR3 region: CASSLQGDPNEKLFF. As DNA, the CDR3 is TGTGCCAGCAGCCTACAGGGTGATCCTAATGAAAAACTGTTTTTT.

The chain joins TRBV12-3 or TRBV12-4 to TRBJ1-1; D remains unclear. Trimming removed 6 bases from V and 4 bases from J, with 12 bases in between. The CDR3 has 13 amino acids. The CDR3 is CASSPQVATEAFF. The DNA of the CDR3 is TGTGCCAGCAGCCCCCAGGTCGCCACTGAAGCTTTCTTT.

This clone appeared a few times. The gene calls are TRBV6-5 and TRBJ2-1, with 10 bases that match TRBD1. Germline loops: CDR1 MNHEY, CDR2 SVGAGI. The trim removed 7 bases at V and 6 bases at J, leaving 6 bases unmatched. CDR3 length: 14 residues. This CDR3 is CASIRDRGFNEQFF. For the CDR3, the DNA is TGTGCCAGCATTCGGGACAGGGGTTTCAATGAGCAGTTCTTC.

The V and J genes are TRBV4-3 and TRBJ2-1; TRBD2 matches 7 bases. With V trimmed by 0 bases and J by 0 bases, 2 bases remained unmatched. Germline CDR1 and CDR2: LGHNA and YSLEER. This CDR3 is 16 amino acids long. This CDR3 reads CASSQEGGGSYNEQFF. CDR3 DNA sequence: TGCGCCAGCAGCCAAGAGGGGGGGGGCTCCTACAATGAGCAGTTCTTC.

This chain joins TRBV6-5 and TRBJ2-3; D gene unclear. Deletions cut 5 bases from V and 6 bases from J, with 9 bases between. The CDR3 extends over 12 amino acids. Germline loops: CDR1 MNHEY, CDR2 SVGAGI. The CDR3 DNA is TGTGCCAGCAGTCCCGGACCGGATACGCAGTATTTT. Translation gives CASSPGPDTQYF.

This clone was counted a single time. The chain is built from TRBV7-2 and TRBJ1-5; possibly TRBD1 for D (5 bases). The CDR3 consists of 15 residues. Germline values: CDR1 SGHTA, CDR2 FQGNSA. Deletions cut 1 base from V and 1 base from J, with 8 bases between. Here the CDR3 DNA reads TGTGCCAGCAGCTTAGTCGGGGCCAGCAATCAGCCCCAGCATTTT. It encodes CASSLVGASNQPQHF.

J is TRBJ2-4 and V is TRBV5-1; D perhaps matches TRBD1 (6 bases). Germline CDR1 reads SGHRS; CDR2 reads YFSETQ. The V end was cut by 2 bases, the J end by 2 bases, with 8 bases between. The CDR3 runs 14 residues. The CDR3 DNA reads as TGCGCCAGCAGCTTTGGGACAACCAAAAACATTCAGTACTTC. This translates into CASSFGTTKNIQYF.